These T cell receptor beta chains were read from a single sample in a study of cytomegalovirus exposure and HLA in healthy donors. Generated by immunoSEQ multiplex PCR, the TCRdb table keeps only in-frame clones and is missing some. The table shows some 120,000 clones, with less than 85% occurring only once. Sequencing was carried out using PBMCs. All receptors derive from a man under 40 in good health and CMV-seronegative. The CDR3 runs from the conserved cysteine through the conserved F or W. D genes are given only for firm matches. The size field is filled for only some rows; it gives once, few, many or a size class.

j_gene	abundance	d_gene	v_gene	CDR3aa	CDR3nt
TRBJ2-2	NA	NA	TRBV13	CASTLGRTTGELFF	TGTGCCAGCACCCTGGGGCGGACCACCGGGGAGCTGTTTTTT
TRBJ2-1	NA	NA	TRBV1	CTSSPGSSREVDEQFF	TGCACCAGCAGCCCCGGGAGTTCGCGGGAGGTCGATGAGCAGTTCTTC
TRBJ2-5	NA	TRBD1	TRBV5-4	CASSLQGAQETQYF	TGTGCCAGCAGCTTACAGGGGGCCCAAGAGACCCAGTACTTC
TRBJ2-1	NA	TRBD2	TRBV4-3	CASSQVGRVGEQFF	TGCGCCAGCAGCCAAGTCGGGAGGGTTGGTGAGCAGTTCTTC
TRBJ1-1	NA	NA	TRBV7-3	CASSRPTETPEAFF	TGTGCCAGCAGCCGCCCGACAGAGACCCCTGAAGCTTTCTTT
TRBJ2-2	NA	TRBD2	TRBV18	CASSPHGLAGGTGELFF	TGTGCCAGCTCACCTCATGGACTAGCGGGAGGGACCGGGGAGCTGTTTTTT
TRBJ1-5	NA	NA	TRBV9	CASSVGGHSNQPQHF	TGTGCCAGCAGCGTAGGGGGCCATAGCAATCAGCCCCAGCATTTT
TRBJ2-4	NA	NA	TRBV27	CASSSGTPKNIQYF	TGTGCCAGCAGTTCCGGGACACCTAAAAACATTCAGTACTTC
TRBJ2-7	NA	NA	TRBV5-6	CASSLGGEVWGCEQYF	TGTGCCAGCAGCCTTGGAGGGGAAGTCTGGGGTTGCGAGCAGTACTTC
TRBJ2-3	NA	TRBD2	TRBV19	CASSLGLRAGVLDTQYF	TGTGCCAGTAGTTTAGGACTGAGAGCGGGAGTCCTAGATACGCAGTATTTT
TRBJ2-7	few	NA	TRBV6-4	CASSSGTYDEQYF	TGTGCCAGCAGTTCGGGGACTTATGATGAGCAGTACTTC
TRBJ2-7	NA	NA	TRBV4-1	CASSQDVGVAYEQYF	TGCGCCAGCAGCCAAGATGTGGGAGTCGCCTACGAGCAGTACTTC
TRBJ2-2	NA	TRBD2	TRBV9	CASSPSGRNTGELFF	TGTGCCAGCAGCCCCAGCGGGAGGAACACCGGGGAGCTGTTTTTT
TRBJ1-6	NA	NA	TRBV30	CAWDRRSNSPLHF	TGTGCCTGGGATCGGAGATCCAATTCACCCCTCCACTTT
TRBJ2-2	NA	NA	TRBV19	CASSSFSLLTNTGELFF	TGTGCCAGTAGTTCATTTTCCCTACTGACGAACACCGGGGAGCTGTTTTTT
TRBJ2-2	once	NA	TRBV15	CATSRDLGFTGELFF	TGTGCCACCAGCAGAGATCTAGGCTTCACCGGGGAGCTGTTTTTT
TRBJ2-6	NA	NA	TRBV7-8	CASSSPDSSFSGANVLTF	TGTGCCAGCAGCTCCCCGGACAGTTCCTTCTCTGGGGCCAACGTCCTGACTTTC
TRBJ2-1	NA	TRBD2	TRBV11-2	CASSLEVAGGDNEQFF	TGTGCCAGCAGCTTAGAGGTAGCGGGAGGGGATAATGAGCAGTTCTTC
TRBJ2-7	NA	NA	TRBV27	CASSLLLSSSYEQYF	TGTGCCAGCAGTTTACTATTATCGAGCTCCTACGAGCAGTACTTC
TRBJ2-7	NA	NA	TRBV2	CASSYYTVQGAYEQYF	TGTGCCAGCAGTTACTATACCGTTCAGGGCGCCTACGAGCAGTACTTC
TRBJ2-1	NA	TRBD2	TRBV27	CASSHLTSGKDEQFF	TGTGCCAGCAGCCATCTGACTAGCGGGAAGGATGAGCAGTTCTTC
TRBJ2-6	NA	NA	TRBV29-1	CSVPISGANVLTF	TGCAGCGTTCCCATCTCTGGGGCCAACGTCCTGACTTTC
TRBJ2-1	NA	TRBD1	TRBV7-2	CASSFSTGSDEQFF	TGTGCCAGCAGCTTTTCGACAGGGAGCGATGAGCAGTTCTTC
TRBJ1-4	NA	TRBD1	TRBV6-1	CASSETGGATNEKLFF	TGTGCCAGCAGTGAAACAGGGGGTGCGACTAATGAAAAACTGTTTTTT
TRBJ2-7	NA	TRBD2	TRBV9	CASSVASGSTYEQYF	TGTGCCAGCAGCGTAGCTAGCGGGAGTACCTACGAGCAGTACTTC
TRBJ1-1	NA	NA	TRBV5-4	CASSLHPGLTNTEAFF	TGTGCCAGCAGCTTACATCCGGGACTGACGAACACTGAAGCTTTCTTT
TRBJ1-2	NA	TRBD1	TRBV19	CASHTGGGSYGYTF	TGTGCCAGTCATACAGGGGGTGGTAGCTATGGCTACACCTTC
TRBJ1-1	NA	NA	TRBV4-3	CASSQGVANTEAFF	TGCGCCAGCAGCCAAGGGGTAGCGAACACTGAAGCTTTCTTT
TRBJ2-7	NA	NA	TRBV27	CASSSAGFEQYF	TGTGCCAGCAGTTCGGCAGGGTTCGAGCAGTACTTC
TRBJ2-7	NA	NA	TRBV11-2	CASSPNLGAYEQYF	TGTGCCAGCAGCCCCAACCTTGGAGCCTACGAGCAGTACTTC
TRBJ2-2	NA	NA	TRBV7-8	CASSLLRRDDTGELFF	TGTGCCAGCAGCTTATTAAGGCGGGACGACACCGGGGAGCTGTTTTTT
TRBJ2-1	NA	TRBD2	TRBV7-9	CASSFLAGVEQFF	TGTGCCAGCAGCTTCCTAGCGGGTGTTGAGCAGTTCTTC
TRBJ1-2	few	TRBD1	TRBV14	CASSQPVGQDDYGYTF	TGTGCCAGCAGCCAACCCGTCGGACAGGACGACTATGGCTACACCTTC
TRBJ2-7	NA	TRBD1	TRBV25-1	CASSYNRGSSYEQYF	TGTGCCAGCAGTTATAACAGGGGGAGCTCCTACGAGCAGTACTTC
TRBJ2-2	NA	NA	TRBV5-1	CASSLLDLSNTGELFF	TGCGCCAGCAGCTTGTTAGACTTATCGAACACCGGGGAGCTGTTTTTT
TRBJ1-1	NA	NA	TRBV30	CAWSVLGSMNTEAFF	TGTGCCTGGAGTGTACTAGGCTCCATGAACACTGAAGCTTTCTTT
TRBJ1-1	NA	TRBD1	TRBV6-1	CASGTVPLTNTEAFF	TGTGCCAGCGGGACAGTTCCCCTGACGAACACTGAAGCTTTCTTT
TRBJ2-5	NA	TRBD2	TRBV2	CASSEGLAGGPQTQYF	TGTGCCAGCAGTGAGGGACTAGCGGGAGGACCACAGACCCAGTACTTC
TRBJ2-7	few	TRBD1	TRBV6-5	CASSYSGTEHYEQYF	TGTGCCAGCAGTTACTCAGGGACAGAACACTACGAGCAGTACTTC